This T cell receptor (beta chain) was identified in a study of blood T cells in healthy people across ages. This CDR3 contains 15 residues. Looked up from germline, CDR1 is LNHNV and CDR2 is YYDKDF (reference sequence). PCR was performed a second time for roughly 7 to 12 cycles using a sample-barcoded 5' primer and a J-beta primer mix. TCRdb redid the calling of the 5' RACE reads with MiXCR, one entry per CDR3 protein. The data show over 950,000 distinct CDR3 sequences, 35% to 40% seen once. This clonotype was detected many times. Since a much larger clone is just one base distant, this may be a read error.

The receptor was derived from a young man in good health. Source material: blood. The J gene is TRBJ2-1, the V gene TRBV15; TRBD1 is a possible D gene (7 bases). The last part of the DNA fits TRBJ2-7 better; the J call may be wrong. The CDR3 spells CATGPRDSKNNEQYF. The CDR3, as DNA: TGTGCCACAGGCCCGCGGGACAGTAAGAACAATGAGCAGTACTTC.